The 22 T cell receptor beta chains below were found in one sample sequenced in a study of CD8 T cells in ankylosing spondylitis. TCRdb redid the calling of the 5' RACE reads with MiXCR, one entry per CDR3 protein. In the table there are just over 300,000 distinct CDR3 sequences, around 21% of which are singletons. Material: blood, either unsorted or a sorted T cell fraction (not recorded which). The receptor source for this set is a female donor with ankylosing spondylitis or in good health (not recorded which).

The J gene is TRBJ2-5, the V gene TRBV5-1, with D perhaps TRBD1 or TRBD2 (5 bases each). The germline gives CDR1 SGHRS, CDR2 YFSETQ. CDR3 length: 14 amino acids. V was trimmed by 5 bases and J by 5 bases, leaving 16 bases between them. The CDR3 reads CASSPGTRRETQYF. DNA of the CDR3: TGCGCCAGCAGTCCCGGGACCAGGAGGGAGACCCAGTACTTC.

This clonotype was found many times. J is TRBJ2-1 and V is TRBV12-3 or TRBV12-4, with D perhaps being TRBD1 or TRBD2 (5 bases each). The V end was cut by 8 bases, the J end by 7 bases, with 21 bases between. This CDR3 is built from 15 residues. The CDR3 is CASLRGHPSSNEQFF. The CDR3 DNA sequence: TGTGCCAGCCTCCGGGGCCACCCCTCCAGTAATGAGCAGTTCTTC.

This clonotype was counted ten times or more. The gene calls are TRBV12-3 or TRBV12-4 and TRBJ2-1; D call uncertain. V was cut by 0 bases and J by 0 bases, with 9 bases left in between. The CDR3 consists of 16 residues. The CDR3: CASSLALGLSYNEQFF. The CDR3 DNA reads as TGTGCCAGCAGTTTAGCTCTCGGCCTCTCCTACAATGAGCAGTTCTTC.

This clonotype occurred a few times. V is TRBV11-2 and J is TRBJ1-1, with unresolved D. The CDR3 loop spans 14 amino acids. Germline lookup yields CDR1 SGHAT and CDR2 FQNNGV. V dropped 3 bases and J dropped 6 bases, with 14 bases sitting between them. CDR3 sequence (DNA): TGTGCCAGCAGCTTCTTAATGGGAGGAGCTGAAGCTTTCTTT. The encoded protein is CASSFLMGGAEAFF. Filled out from reference TRBV11-2 and TRBJ1-1, the complete variable domain reads EAGVAQSPRYKIIEKRQSVAFWCNPISGHATLYWYQQILGQGPKLLIQFQNNGVVDDSQLPKDRFSAERLKGVDSTLKIQPAKLEDSAVYLCASSFLMGGAEAFFGQGTRLTVV.

This clonotype was picked up many times. The chain has TRBV20-1 and TRBJ2-5; 7 bases line up with TRBD2. After removal of 7 bases from V and 6 bases from J, the junction contained 17 bases not matched to a gene. The V gene's germline CDR1 is DFQATT and CDR2 SNEGSKA (reference sequence). The CDR3 consists of 15 residues. CDR3 sequence: CSGAGISGIRKTQYF. CDR3 DNA: TGCAGTGGGGCGGGAATCAGCGGGATCAGGAAGACCCAGTACTTC.

The rearrangement joins TRBV20-1 to TRBJ1-5; D is unclear. The CDR3 length is 15 residues. V was shortened by 4 bases and J by 0 bases, with 13 bases between the two germline ends. The V gene's germline CDR1 is DFQATT and CDR2 SNEGSKA (reference sequence). The CDR3 loop is CSATRHPVSNQPQHF. The CDR3 DNA reads as TGCAGTGCTACGCGTCACCCCGTTAGCAATCAGCCCCAGCATTTT.

This clonotype was counted a few times. CDR3 DNA sequence: TGTGCCAGCAAGGGTTCGGGCCCTAATGAAAAACTGTTTTTT. Translated: CASKGSGPNEKLFF. This chain connects TRBV7-2 to TRBJ1-4; D gene ambiguous. Per germline, CDR1 SGHTA and CDR2 FQGNSA. The CDR3 has 14 residues. The ends were cut back, 7 bases at V and 3 bases at J, with 12 bases in the middle.

This clonotype was counted between two and nine times. The rearrangement links TRBV13 to TRBJ1-1, with TRBD1 as a possible D gene (5 bases). The CDR3 spans 14 residues. Trimming removed 3 bases from V and 1 base from J, with 9 bases in between. In germline, CDR1 is PRHDT, CDR2 FYEKMQ (reference sequence). The chain's CDR3 is CASSLGDGNTEAFF. DNA of the CDR3: TGTGCCAGCAGCTTGGGGGACGGGAACACTGAAGCTTTCTTT.

This clonotype has a handful of counts. This sequence joins TRBV18 and TRBJ1-1; D not resolved. Germline values: CDR1 KGHSH, CDR2 LQKENI. This CDR3 comprises 13 residues. V lost 2 bases and J 4 bases, leaving 8 bases between the germline ends. The DNA of the CDR3 is TGTGCCAGCTCACCAACGGTGGGCACTGAAGCTTTCTTT. This codes for CASSPTVGTEAFF.

This clonotype was recorded many times. V gene TRBV12-3 or TRBV12-4 combines with J gene TRBJ1-6, with D possibly TRBD1 on 6 matching bases. Trimming removed 4 bases from V and 9 bases from J, with 13 bases in between. This CDR3 comprises 14 residues. CDR3 DNA: TGTGCCAGCAGTTATCAACAGGGTAGTTCACCCCTCCACTTT. Translated: CASSYQQGSSPLHF.

This clonotype came up a few times. The genes are TRBV20-1 and TRBJ2-7; D is ambiguous. Germline V gene data show CDR1 as DFQATT and CDR2 as SNEGSKA (reference sequence). With 5 bases removed from V and 4 bases from J, the gap between germline ends came to 15 bases. This CDR3 comprises 13 residues. The CDR3 here is CSASNPNVYEQYF. The DNA of the CDR3 is TGCAGTGCTTCGAACCCGAACGTTTACGAGCAGTACTTC.

This clonotype was counted a few times. The chain links TRBV12-3 or TRBV12-4 to TRBJ2-2; 7 bases fit TRBD2. The CDR3 has 16 residues. Trimming cost V 4 bases and J 7 bases; bases outside gene matches: 12. CDR3 region: CASSSSTSQRGGELFF. The DNA of the CDR3 is TGTGCCAGCAGTTCCTCGACTAGCCAGAGAGGCGGGGAGCTGTTTTTT.

The rearrangement links TRBV5-6 to TRBJ1-1; perhaps TRBD1 as D (5 bases). V was cut by 3 bases and J by 1 base, with 13 bases left in between. CDR1 and CDR2 from the germline V gene are SGHDT and YYEEEE. This CDR3 comprises 15 residues. As DNA, the CDR3 is TGTGCCAGCAGCTCCCAACGACAGCCGAACACTGAAGCTTTCTTT. Translating gives CASSSQRQPNTEAFF. Looking up the rest from reference TRBV5-6 and TRBJ1-1 gives the full variable domain: DAGVTQSPTHLIKTRGQQVTLRCSPKSGHDTVSWYQQALGQGPQFIFQYYEEEERQRGNFPDRFSGHQFPNYSSELNVNALLLGDSALYLCASSSQRQPNTEAFFGQGTRLTVV.

This clonotype has more than one count but fewer than ten. The CDR3 region is CASGQGTGAYNEQFF. The CDR3 coding sequence is TGTGCCAGCGGACAGGGGACGGGAGCCTACAATGAGCAGTTCTTC. The chain employs TRBV27 and TRBJ2-1; 9 bases agree with TRBD1. This CDR3 has 15 amino acids. The ends lost 8 bases at V and 2 bases at J; junction bases unmatched: 7. In germline, CDR1 is MNHEY, CDR2 SMNVEV (reference sequence).

V and J are TRBV29-1 and TRBJ2-5; D is possibly TRBD1 (7 bases). This CDR3 comprises 14 residues. Per the germline V gene, CDR1 is SQVTM and CDR2 is ANQGSEA. Trimming pared 7 bases from V and 1 base from J, leaving 16 bases between. Here the CDR3 DNA reads TGCAGCGGGGGGGACAGTTGGGGCCAAGAGACCCAGTACTTC. Translating gives CSGGDSWGQETQYF.

The V and J genes are TRBV20-1 and TRBJ2-1, with 12 bases lining up with TRBD1. The CDR3 length is 15 residues. The germline V gene encodes CDR1 DFQATT and CDR2 SNEGSKA (reference sequence). J lost 8 bases, V lost 1 base, and 6 bases had no gene match. The CDR3 nucleotides are TGCAGTGCTAGAGTGGGGACAGGGGGCAGGGATGAGCAGTTCTTC. The encoded protein is CSARVGTGGRDEQFF.

The table lists this clonotype with a few counts. The V and J genes are TRBV21-1 and TRBJ2-7; the table's D call TRBD2 went unverified against the DNA. TRBV21-1 is labeled a pseudogene. This CDR3 spans 20 amino acids. CDR3 sequence reads: CASSKAKRATRYLSSYEQYF. The CDR3 region has the DNA TGTGCCAGCAGCAAAGCTAAGAGGGCGACACGTTATCTAAGCTCCTACGAGCAGTACTTC.

This clonotype was seen a handful of times. This chain uses TRBV4-3 with TRBJ2-7, with 8 bases matching TRBD2. This CDR3 spans 16 amino acids. With 4 bases clipped from V and 3 bases from J, the junction kept 11 bases outside the gene matches. CDR1 LGHNA and CDR2 YSLEER come from the germline V gene. The CDR3 loop is CASSPGRGGKNYEQYF. In nucleotides, the CDR3 is TGCGCCAGCAGCCCTGGACGGGGGGGGAAAAACTACGAGCAGTACTTC.

V usage is TRBV27 and J usage is TRBJ2-7; TRBD2 might be the D (5 bases). V lost 5 bases and J 2 bases, leaving 16 bases between the germline ends. The germline V gene has CDR1 MNHEY and CDR2 SMNVEV (reference sequence). The CDR3 extends over 15 amino acids. The CDR3 bases are TGTGCCAGCAGTCTAAGTTTTGACGGGACCTACGAGCAGTACTTC. It yields the protein CASSLSFDGTYEQYF.

This clonotype was counted many times. V usage is TRBV20-1 and J usage is TRBJ2-1; TRBD2 matches at 8 bases. The CDR3 has 14 amino acids. The J segment lost 2 bases and the V segment lost 6 bases, leaving 6 bases of the junction unmatched. Germline V lookup: CDR1 DFQATT, CDR2 SNEGSKA (reference sequence). The CDR3 DNA follows: TGCAGTGCCACCAGCGGGAGAACCTACAATGAGCAGTTCTTC. Amino acid sequence: CSATSGRTYNEQFF.

J is TRBJ2-3 and V is TRBV7-2; D perhaps matches TRBD2 (6 bases). V was clipped by 4 bases and J by 3 bases, with 17 bases between them. The CDR3 consists of 16 residues. CDR1 and CDR2 (germline): SGHTA, FQGNSA. In DNA form, the CDR3 reads TGTGCCAGCAGCTCGGGACGGAGGGGAGGTACAGATACGCAGTATTTT. Amino acid sequence: CASSSGRRGGTDTQYF.

The rearrangement links TRBV6-5 to TRBJ2-7; D possibly corresponds to TRBD1 (5 bases). V was shortened by 4 bases and J by 0 bases, with 16 bases between the two germline ends. The germline V gene encodes CDR1 MNHEY and CDR2 SVGAGI. The CDR3 consists of 16 residues. CDR3 amino acids: CASSSHRYSPSYEQYF. CDR3 in DNA: TGTGCCAGCAGTTCCCACAGGTACTCACCCTCCTACGAGCAGTACTTC.